These T cell receptor beta chains were read from a single sample in a study of blood T cell repertoires in COVID-19. Only in-frame clones appear in the TCRdb table, and some are missing; sequencing was by immunoSEQ multiplex PCR. The table shows roughly 220,000 clones, with 60% to 85% occurring only once. The sequenced sample was peripheral blood. The receptors here all came from an older woman with acute or convalescent COVID-19. CDR3s leave out the opening cysteine and the closing phenylalanine or tryptophan. Fields, in order: CDR3 protein, clone size, V gene. A row's size may be missing; if present it is once, few, many or a size class.

CDR3aa: ASSATGGLTNEKLF
abundance: .
v_gene: TRBV6-1

CDR3aa: ASSSSGTGGSYEQY
abundance: .
v_gene: TRBV27

CDR3aa: ASRRDTTYEQY
abundance: .
v_gene: TRBV6-6

CDR3aa: ATSVWEGTDTQY
abundance: .
v_gene: TRBV24-1

CDR3aa: ASSLEGTGGFEQF
abundance: .
v_gene: TRBV7-9

CDR3aa: ASSGGDYGYT
abundance: .
v_gene: TRBV7-9

CDR3aa: ASSRGGPDEQF
abundance: .
v_gene: TRBV5-1

CDR3aa: ASSRGGLAEAF
abundance: .
v_gene: TRBV28

CDR3aa: AISGTGSAGELF
abundance: few
v_gene: TRBV10-3

CDR3aa: ASSNHVAGVSTGELF
abundance: .
v_gene: TRBV19

CDR3aa: ASSPGLVSYEQY
abundance: .
v_gene: TRBV18

CDR3aa: ASRRDSDNSPLH
abundance: .
v_gene: TRBV6-5

CDR3aa: ASARTSGTRDEQF
abundance: .
v_gene: TRBV19

CDR3aa: ASSLGQSSGANVLT
abundance: .
v_gene: TRBV5-4

CDR3aa: ATSRTGTGGETQY
abundance: .
v_gene: TRBV15

CDR3aa: ASSKARRGADTQY
abundance: .
v_gene: TRBV21-1

CDR3aa: ASSARDLPNNEQF
abundance: once
v_gene: TRBV9

CDR3aa: ASQTGEPNQPQH
abundance: .
v_gene: TRBV28